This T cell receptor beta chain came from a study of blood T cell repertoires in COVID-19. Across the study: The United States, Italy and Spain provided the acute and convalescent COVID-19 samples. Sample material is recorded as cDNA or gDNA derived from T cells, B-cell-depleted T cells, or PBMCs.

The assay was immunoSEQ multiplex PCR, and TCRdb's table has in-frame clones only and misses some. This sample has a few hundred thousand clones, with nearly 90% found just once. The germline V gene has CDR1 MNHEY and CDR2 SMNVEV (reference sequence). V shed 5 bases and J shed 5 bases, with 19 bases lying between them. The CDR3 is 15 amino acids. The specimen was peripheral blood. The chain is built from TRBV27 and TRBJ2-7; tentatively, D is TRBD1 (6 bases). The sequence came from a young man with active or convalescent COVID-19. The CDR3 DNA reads TGTGCCAGCAGTAAACCGGGAACAGGGACCCACGAGCAGTACTTC. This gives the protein CASSKPGTGTHEQYF.